Below, 10 T cell receptor beta chains from the same sample are listed, as sequenced in a study of CD8+ T cells in alopecia areata. cDNA serving as the sequencing template came from extracted, reverse transcribed RNA. Sequenced by immunoSEQ multiplex PCR; TCRdb stores in-frame clones only, minus some. The sample has about 180,000 clones; about 72% are singletons. Material: CD8+ T cells sorted from blood, obtained at week 0. The receptor set was obtained from a human donor with alopecia areata.

This chain links TRBV13 with TRBJ1-1; D might be TRBD1 (5 bases). The CDR3 sequence is 14 residues long. CDR1 and CDR2 from the germline V gene are PRHDT and FYEKMQ (reference sequence). Deletions cut 5 bases from V and 3 bases from J, with 13 bases between. The CDR3 reads CASSRGRGDTEAFF. The CDR3 DNA reads TGTGCCAGCAGCCGCGGTCGGGGGGACACTGAAGCTTTCTTT.

The V and J genes are TRBV19 and TRBJ2-7; 9 bases line up with TRBD2. CDR1 is LNHDA, CDR2 SQIVND, per germline (reference sequence). The CDR3 sequence is 16 residues long. Losses at the gene ends were 2 bases for V and 5 bases for J; bases not matched to a gene: 10. The CDR3 spells CASSILVGLARDEQYF. The CDR3 nucleotides read TGTGCCAGTAGTATATTGGTAGGACTAGCGCGGGACGAGCAGTACTTC.

There are many counts of this clone. The chain recombines TRBV6-5 with TRBJ2-3; 8 nucleotides align to TRBD2. The CDR3 runs 16 residues. The germline V gene has CDR1 MNHEY and CDR2 SVGAGI. Losses at the gene ends were 0 bases for V and 4 bases for J; bases not matched to a gene: 6. This chain's CDR3 is CASSYSSGGAADTQYF. The CDR3 region has the DNA TGTGCCAGCAGTTACTCGTCGGGGGGGGCCGCAGATACGCAGTATTTT.

The V call is TRBV30, the J call TRBJ1-2; the match to TRBD1 covers 8 bases. The CDR3 extends over 14 amino acids. Germline CDR1 is GTSNPN and CDR2 is SVGIG (reference sequence). V shed 4 bases, J shed 7 bases, and the junction held 11 bases outside the gene matches. CDR3 sequence: CAWTILTGAGGYTF. The CDR3 nucleotides read TGTGCCTGGACCATCTTGACAGGGGCGGGTGGCTACACCTTC.

The chain combines TRBV10-3 with TRBJ2-5, with 8 bases lining up with TRBD1. Germline lookup yields CDR1 ENHRY and CDR2 SYGVKD. Trimming at V came to 7 bases and at J to 4 bases, leaving 5 bases not matched to a gene. This CDR3 contains 13 residues. In DNA form, the CDR3 reads TGTGCCATCAAGCTCGACAGGGGAGAGACCCAGTACTTC. The encoded protein is CAIKLDRGETQYF.

The V call is TRBV13, the J call TRBJ2-5; D uncertain. CDR1 and CDR2 (germline): PRHDT, FYEKMQ (reference sequence). The CDR3 is made up of 13 amino acids. V was trimmed by 5 bases and J by 4 bases, leaving 11 bases between them. For the CDR3, the DNA is TGTGCCAGCAGCCTGACCTCTGGAGAGACCCAGTACTTC. Translating it yields CASSLTSGETQYF.

The V and J genes are TRBV18 and TRBJ2-1, with 7 positions matching TRBD2. The V gene end was trimmed by 6 bases and the J gene end by 3 bases; junction bases not matched to a gene: 5. The CDR3 length is 14 residues. Germline V gene sequence: CDR1 KGHSH, CDR2 LQKENI. The CDR3 nucleotides are TGTGCCAGCTCCGGGACTACCAACTACAATGAGCAGTTCTTC. Translation gives CASSGTTNYNEQFF. The variable domain in full, completed from reference TRBV18 and TRBJ2-1, reads NAGVMQNPRHLVRRRGQEARLRCSPMKGHSHVYWYRQLPEEGLKFMVYLQKENIIDESGMPKERFSAEFPKEGPSILRIQQVVRGDSAAYFCASSGTTNYNEQFFGPGTRLTVL.

V gene TRBV29-1 combines with J gene TRBJ1-1, with D perhaps TRBD1 (5 bases). The V gene's germline CDR1 is SQVTM and CDR2 ANQGSEA. The length of the CDR3 is 13 residues. The V gene lost 3 bases and the J gene lost 4 bases, with 12 bases spanning the gap. The CDR3 loop reads CSVESGTGTEAFF. DNA of the CDR3: TGCAGCGTTGAGTCAGGGACGGGCACTGAAGCTTTCTTT.

This clone has only a few counts. The chain couples TRBV19 to TRBJ1-4; D gene uncertain. Looked up from germline, CDR1 is LNHDA and CDR2 is SQIVND (reference sequence). Trimming removed 7 bases at V and 8 bases at J, with 5 bases between. The CDR3 extends over 10 amino acids. CDR3 residues: CASKQEKLFF. In nucleotides, the CDR3 is TGTGCCAGTAAACAAGAAAAACTGTTTTTT.

A few counts support this clone. J is TRBJ2-7 and V is TRBV30; D is possibly TRBD1 (5 bases). The V gene lost 5 bases and the J gene lost 5 bases, with 10 bases spanning the gap. Germline CDR1 reads GTSNPN; CDR2 reads SVGIG (reference sequence). This CDR3 has 11 amino acids. CDR3 bases: TGTGCCTGGGCTAACAGGAACGAGCAGTACTTC. Its protein product is CAWANRNEQYF.